The 21 T cell receptor beta chains reported below all come from one sample, sequenced in a study of blood T cell repertoires in COVID-19. Assay: immunoSEQ multiplex PCR; the TCRdb copy retains only in-frame clones and omits some. Among more than 45,000 clones listed, approximately 84% were seen once. The source material was peripheral blood. The receptors were sampled from a human donor in a cohort sampled during active COVID-19.

The chain recombines TRBV9 with TRBJ1-6, with a possible D match to TRBD1 (6 bases). Germline values: CDR1 SGDLS, CDR2 YYNGEE. Trimming shortened V by 0 bases and J by 8 bases, and 12 bases separated the two germline ends. This CDR3 region has 15 residues. CDR3 residues: CASSVDTGSYSPLHF. The CDR3 nucleotides are TGTGCCAGCAGCGTAGATACAGGGAGTTATTCACCCCTCCACTTT.

This clone was counted once. The V gene is TRBV10-3, the J gene TRBJ1-2; D is undetermined. Germline CDR1 reads ENHRY; CDR2 reads SYGVKD. CDR3 length: 13 residues. The V and J ends lost 2 bases and 3 bases respectively, with 7 bases between them. The CDR3 DNA reads TGTGCCATCAGTGAGAGGCAGGACTATGGCTACACCTTC. Encoded protein: CAISERQDYGYTF.

V gene TRBV2 combines with J gene TRBJ1-2; weak D call: TRBD1 (6 bases). Trimming shortened V by 3 bases and J by 7 bases, and 12 bases separated the two germline ends. CDR3 length: 13 amino acids. From germline, CDR1 is SNHLY and CDR2 FYNNEI. The CDR3 protein is CASSDRAGVGYTF. The CDR3 DNA reads TGTGCCAGCAGTGACAGGGCAGGGGTTGGCTACACCTTC.

The V and J genes are TRBV4-1 and TRBJ1-4; a weak D match, TRBD1 (5 bases). Per germline, CDR1 MGHRA and CDR2 YSYEKL. The CDR3 is 15 amino acids. Trimming cost V 1 base and J 7 bases, with 13 bases left between them. CDR3 DNA: TGCGCCAGCAGCCAAGCGGCAGGGCTCGGTGAAAAACTGTTTTTT. This encodes CASSQAAGLGEKLFF.

The V call is TRBV27, the J call TRBJ2-1; D may be TRBD2 (5 bases). Germline V gene sequence: CDR1 MNHEY, CDR2 SMNVEV (reference sequence). The V and J ends lost 5 bases and 3 bases respectively, with 5 bases between them. The CDR3 has 12 amino acids. The DNA for the CDR3 is TGTGCCAGCAGTGAGGGCTACAATGAGCAGTTCTTC. Its protein product is CASSEGYNEQFF.

The V and J genes are TRBV30 and TRBJ2-2; TRBD1 is a possible D gene (5 bases). This CDR3 contains 14 residues. V lost 0 bases and J lost 6, with 11 bases in between. Germline lookup yields CDR1 GTSNPN and CDR2 SVGIG (reference sequence). The CDR3 loop is CAWSVQLGAGELFF. DNA of the CDR3: TGTGCCTGGAGTGTACAGCTAGGGGCCGGGGAGCTGTTTTTT.

The CDR3 DNA reads as TGTGCCAGCTCACCGGGCCTACAGGGGGGAAACTACGAGCAGTACTTC. Translation gives CASSPGLQGGNYEQYF. The chain carries TRBV18 and TRBJ2-7; TRBD1 matches at 8 bases. J lost 3 bases, V lost 3 bases, and 10 bases had no gene match. This CDR3 region has 16 residues. CDR1 and CDR2 from the germline V gene are KGHSH and LQKENI.

This chain uses TRBV10-3 with TRBJ1-1; D not certain. Between the trimmed V and J ends, which lost 10 bases and 1 base, there was a span of 13 bases. This CDR3 has 13 residues. Germline CDR1 ENHRY, CDR2 SYGVKD. In DNA form, the CDR3 reads TGTGCCACCCTCGAAGCAGGGAACACTGAAGCTTTCTTT. Amino acid sequence: CATLEAGNTEAFF.

The rearrangement uses TRBV11-2 and TRBJ2-7, with 9 bases identical to TRBD1. The CDR3 sequence is 14 residues long. V was clipped by 4 bases and J by 1 base; unmatched bases: 2. Per the germline V gene, CDR1 is SGHAT and CDR2 is FQNNGV. The CDR3 is CASSYGQGSYEQYF. The CDR3 DNA is TGTGCCAGCAGCTATGGACAGGGGTCCTACGAGCAGTACTTC. Supplemented by reference TRBV11-2 and TRBJ2-7, the full variable domain reads EAGVAQSPRYKIIEKRQSVAFWCNPISGHATLYWYQQILGQGPKLLIQFQNNGVVDDSQLPKDRFSAERLKGVDSTLKIQPAKLEDSAVYLCASSYGQGSYEQYFGPGTRLTVT.

The chain links TRBV6-5 to TRBJ1-1; 7 nucleotides line up with TRBD1. Germline CDR1 and CDR2: MNHEY and SVGAGI. J was trimmed by 3 bases and V by 5 bases; bases with no gene match: 3. The CDR3 sequence is 13 residues long. The CDR3 coding sequence is TGTGCCAGCAGTCCCAGGGGGGACACTGAAGCTTTCTTT. Its translation: CASSPRGDTEAFF.

The chain combines TRBV30 with TRBJ1-4; D possibly corresponds to TRBD1 (6 bases). Germline lookup yields CDR1 GTSNPN and CDR2 SVGIG (reference sequence). Between the trimmed V and J ends, which lost 7 bases and 4 bases, there was a span of 16 bases. CDR3 length: 14 amino acids. As DNA, the CDR3 is TGTGCCTATAATCGGGGACAAATTAATGAAAAACTGTTTTTT. Amino acid sequence: CAYNRGQINEKLFF.

The chain uses TRBV16 and TRBJ1-1, with a tentative D call TRBD1 (6 bases). V gave up 4 bases and J gave up 3 bases, with 12 bases separating them. The CDR3 extends over 14 amino acids. Germline CDR1 reads KGHSY; CDR2 reads FQNENV. In DNA, the CDR3 is TGTGCCAGCAGCCCGAACAGGGTGGACACTGAAGCTTTCTTT. Its protein is CASSPNRVDTEAFF.

The rearrangement joins TRBV2 to TRBJ2-5; 13 nucleotides align to TRBD2. This CDR3 has 18 amino acids. The J segment lost 1 base and the V segment lost 3 bases, leaving 8 bases of the junction unmatched. Per germline, CDR1 SNHLY and CDR2 FYNNEI. This chain's CDR3 is CASSDPYGTSGTQETQYF. The CDR3 DNA reads TGTGCCAGCAGTGACCCGTATGGGACTAGCGGGACCCAAGAGACCCAGTACTTC.

The V gene is TRBV7-9, the J gene TRBJ2-7; D remains ambiguous. The germline V gene encodes CDR1 SEHNR and CDR2 FQNEAQ (reference sequence). Deletions cut 4 bases from V and 3 bases from J, with 13 bases between. This CDR3 has 14 residues. CDR3 region: CASSSVKERYEQYF. The DNA of the CDR3 is TGTGCCAGCAGCTCGGTGAAGGAGCGCTACGAGCAGTACTTC.

The chain employs TRBV6-6 and TRBJ1-2, with D perhaps matching TRBD1 (6 bases). This CDR3 spans 14 amino acids. Trimming stripped 2 bases from V and 5 bases from J, with 12 bases between. From germline, CDR1 is MNHNY and CDR2 SVGAGI (reference sequence). CDR3 bases: TGTGCCAGCAGTTACGGGCAAGGGGGTTATGGCTACACCTTC. Residues: CASSYGQGGYGYTF.

The table lists this clone with a few counts. This chain links TRBV13 with TRBJ1-6, with 9 positions matching TRBD1. This CDR3 has 16 residues. Germline V gives CDR1 PRHDT, CDR2 FYEKMQ (reference sequence). J lost 7 bases, V lost 2 bases, and 6 bases had no gene match. CDR3 nucleotides: TGTGCCAGCAGCTTAAGGGCGACAGGGGGGAATTCACCCCTCCACTTT. Translation: CASSLRATGGNSPLHF.

This chain links TRBV4-1 with TRBJ1-6; 7 bases agree with TRBD1. CDR1 MGHRA and CDR2 YSYEKL come from the germline V gene. CDR3 length: 15 residues. Losses at the gene ends were 2 bases for V and 8 bases for J; bases not matched to a gene: 6. The CDR3 loop reads CASSQTPGGYSPLHF. The CDR3, as DNA: TGCGCCAGCAGCCAAACACCAGGGGGTTATTCACCCCTCCACTTT.

This sequence joins TRBV7-8 and TRBJ1-1; the D is unclear. CDR1 SGHVS and CDR2 FQNEAQ come from the germline V gene. This CDR3 region has 14 residues. Trimming removed 1 base at V and 1 base at J, with 7 bases between. CDR3 nucleotides: TGTGCCAGCAGCTTAGAGGGAGCGAACACTGAAGCTTTCTTT. Its protein product is CASSLEGANTEAFF.

The chain joins TRBV11-3 to TRBJ2-3; TRBD2 matches 9 bases. Unmatched junction bases numbered 8, after V lost 5 bases and J lost 2 bases. The germline V gene encodes CDR1 SGHNT and CDR2 YENEEA. The CDR3 extends over 16 amino acids. CDR3 protein: CASSEGLAPDTDTQYF. The DNA of the CDR3 is TGTGCCAGCAGCGAAGGACTAGCGCCTGACACAGATACGCAGTATTTT.

This clone was seen once. The chain is built from TRBV6-5 and TRBJ2-2; 9 bases are a match to TRBD1. Germline V gene lookup returns CDR1 MNHEY and CDR2 SVGAGI. This CDR3 spans 14 amino acids. The V gene end was trimmed by 7 bases and the J gene end by 6 bases; junction bases not matched to a gene: 6. This CDR3 is CASKKQGAAGELFF. CDR3 nucleotide sequence: TGTGCCAGCAAGAAACAGGGGGCAGCCGGGGAGCTGTTTTTT.

The chain combines TRBV11-1 with TRBJ2-7, with a weak D call TRBD2 (6 bases). The CDR3 loop spans 15 amino acids. CDR1 SGHAT and CDR2 FQDESV come from the germline V gene (reference sequence). Trimming took off 5 bases at V and 2 bases at J, with 16 bases between the two ends. CDR3 region: CASSPLARLPYEQYF. The CDR3 DNA reads TGTGCCAGCAGCCCGCTAGCGAGACTACCCTACGAGCAGTACTTC. The full variable domain, with the rest looked up from reference TRBV11-1 and TRBJ2-7, is EAEVAQSPRYKITEKSQAVAFWCDPISGHATLYWYRQILGQGPELLVQFQDESVVDDSQLPKDRFSAERLKGVDSTLKIQPAELGDSAMYLCASSPLARLPYEQYFGPGTRLTVT.